The clone carrying this T cell receptor (beta chain) has more than one count but fewer than ten. Its antigen is still unknown. The sample belongs to a study of identical twins. TCRdb re-called the 5' RACE reads with MiXCR, one entry per CDR3 protein. The table lists about 660,000 distinct CDR3 sequences, around 8.6% of them singletons. Germline V gene data show CDR1 as SGHTA and CDR2 as FQGNSA. Trimming stripped 5 bases from V and 4 bases from J, with 7 bases between. There are 12 residues in the CDR3. Study-wide results and caveats: Invariant T cells like MAIT and iNKT could partly confound the zero-insertion analyses.

These records were also assigned to another study, of yellow fever vaccine responses in identical twins.

This chain links TRBV7-2 with TRBJ2-3; no firm D call. This receptor was obtained from a woman aged 18-29 years in good health. The specimen sequenced was PBMCs. This CDR3 is CASSPYADTQYF. The CDR3 DNA is TGTGCCAGCAGCCCCTATGCAGATACGCAGTATTTT.